The TCR beta chain described here comes from a study of shared clonotypes between healthy human individuals. Findings of the study overall: Though the depth was large, rarefaction showed that sorted-subset sequencing was incomplete.

The method was immunoSEQ multiplex PCR; TCRdb's version includes in-frame clones alone and lacks a portion of them. The sample records nearly 2 million clones, about 95% being singletons. Naive CD8 cells lacked CD45RO, underwent positive selection for CCR7 and left out terminally differentiated effector memory CD45RA+ cells. The CDR3 runs to 16 residues. CDR1 is SGDLS, CDR2 YYNGEE, per germline. Deletions cut 4 bases from V and 0 bases from J, with 15 bases between. As for this clone: Its antigen is unidentified.

Sequencing input: naive CD8+ T cells sorted from blood. This TCR derives from a man younger than 30 in good health. The V call is TRBV9, the J call TRBJ2-3, with D perhaps matching TRBD2 (6 bases). CDR3 bases: TGTGCCAGCAGCCTCCTGGGTAGCGGAAGCACAGATACGCAGTATTTT. It specifies CASSLLGSGSTDTQYF.